This TCR beta chain was captured in a study of blood T cell repertoires in COVID-19 (TCRdb year 2020). Broadly, across the study: Samples from collaborators originated in the United States, Italy and Spain and spanned both the acute and convalescent phases of COVID-19. The prospective study material was composed of cDNA or gDNA derived from T cells, B-cell-depleted T cells, or PBMCs. The dataset comprised deeply sampled blood TCRbeta repertoires from subjects exposed to, actively infected with, or recovered from COVID-19. A freely available public database, intended as a resource for researchers studying the immune response to SARS-CoV-2, is where the repertoires were released. The samples were drawn from the first 160 participants of the ongoing ImmuneRACE study and from 1,254 subjects provided by 6 global collaborators. A de-identified subject ID, COVID-19 status, age in years and sex were almost always included in the sample metadata. Where HLA class I and class II types were available, the types were taken from metadata supplied by the sample provider, not from assay-based typing. The full study reports these points: The amount of clinical and demographic metadata varied by source and participant and was provided uncurated.

On this clone: Its antigen has not been determined. It has no much larger one-base neighbor in the sample; base qualities were not kept.

The collaborating institutions used their own protocols to collect whole blood in K2EDTA tubes. Collaborator samples were shipped for TCRbeta analysis as frozen whole blood, isolated PBMCs, or DNA extracted from either sample type. TCRbeta CDR3 regions were amplified from genomic DNA by means of the immunoSEQ Assay, a bias-controlled multiplex PCR. Concerning the study's data processing: The number of nucleated cells in each sample was estimated by amplification of reference gene primers within the assay. To quantify the absolute abundance of each unique TCRbeta CDR3 rearrangement, sequence reads were collapsed and filtered. For each sample, productive Simpson clonality was calculated by taking the square root of Simpson's diversity index across productive rearrangements. The clones in this table, taken by TCRdb from immuneACCESS, are in-frame only. Not every clone is retained; where verified, under half of the shortfall comes from an unresolved V gene, and the cause of the rest is unknown. That table supplies the V and J calls and clone size; D and trimming were determined from the DNA. The sample includes fewer than 250,000 clones, with 75% to 85% observed a single time. The top ten clonotypes cover more than 5% of the sample.

The V and J ends are trimmed by 6 bases and 3 bases, leaving 11 bases between them. From its cysteine to its phenylalanine, the CDR3 spans 14 amino acids. Only the CDR3 DNA stays, 42 bases, in frame from base 1. CDR1 and CDR2 were assigned from the germline V gene as MNHEY and SVGAGI. The TCR originated in a human donor in a cohort sampled during active COVID-19. The sequencing input was peripheral blood. The chain joins TRBV6-5 to TRBJ2-2, with TRBD1 tentatively as D gene (5 bases match). The nucleotide sequence is TGTGCCAGCAGACCGAGACAGTACACCGGGGAGCTGTTTTTT. It encodes CASRPRQYTGELFF.